The rows below give T cell receptor beta chains drawn from one sample of a study of blood T cell repertoires in COVID-19. The data were produced by immunoSEQ multiplex PCR, yet TCRdb's version contains in-frame clones alone and is incomplete. The repertoire holds fewer than 500,000 clones, with approximately 88% as singletons. Sequencing input: PBMCs or T cells enriched from blood (not recorded which). The receptor set was obtained from a woman between 25 and 40 years old with acute COVID-19. CDR3s include the opening cysteine and the closing phenylalanine or tryptophan. A D gene is named only where the DNA matches it firmly. Size values are once, few and many counts, or a class for expanded clones, and some rows have none.

CDR3 protein | CDR3 DNA | J gene | D gene | V gene | clone size
CASSPLPTGPEQFF | TGTGCCAGCAGCCCCCTCCCCACAGGGCCGGAGCAGTTCTTC | TRBJ2-1 | . | TRBV7-2 | .
CASSFPGLAARAEQFF | TGTGCCAGCAGCTTCCCGGGACTAGCGGCACGAGCTGAGCAGTTCTTC | TRBJ2-1 | TRBD2 | TRBV7-2 | .
CASRHQTRNSPTGTDTQYF | TGCGCCAGCAGACACCAGACTAGGAACTCACCGACAGGCACAGATACGCAGTATTTT | TRBJ2-3 | . | TRBV10-2 | .
CSASPRVEAEKLFF | TGCAGTGCTAGTCCCCGGGTTGAGGCTGAAAAACTGTTTTTT | TRBJ1-4 | . | TRBV20-1 | .
CASSIPGTGRFQETQYF | TGTGCCAGCAGCATACCAGGGACAGGGAGATTCCAAGAGACCCAGTACTTC | TRBJ2-5 | TRBD1 | TRBV7-9 | .
CASSSLRQQPQHF | TGTGCCAGCAGTTCCTTACGACAGCAGCCCCAGCATTTT | TRBJ1-5 | . | TRBV6-5 | once
CASSIVFGGTEAFF | TGTGCCAGTAGTATAGTATTTGGGGGGACTGAAGCTTTCTTT | TRBJ1-1 | . | TRBV19 | .
CASSYQGFTGELFF | TGTGCCAGCAGTTATCAGGGTTTCACCGGGGAGCTGTTTTTT | TRBJ2-2 | . | TRBV6-2/TRBV6-3 | .
CASSLVESGQAFF | TGTGCCAGCAGTTTGGTAGAGTCAGGGCAAGCTTTCTTT | TRBJ1-1 | . | TRBV5-6 | .
CASSLAMTGGYEQYF | TGCGCCAGCAGCTTGGCCATGACAGGGGGCTACGAGCAGTACTTC | TRBJ2-7 | TRBD1 | TRBV5-1 | .
CASRFGQVMNTEAFF | TGTGCCAGCAGATTTGGACAGGTGATGAACACTGAAGCTTTCTTT | TRBJ1-1 | TRBD1 | TRBV7-3 | .
CASRQRRVDTQYF | TGTGCCAGCAGGCAAAGGCGGGTGGATACGCAGTATTTT | TRBJ2-3 | . | TRBV6-5 | .
CASSRDSYGYTF | TGTGCCAGCAGCCGGGACAGCTATGGCTACACCTTC | TRBJ1-2 | TRBD1 | TRBV5-4 | .
CASRKQGEGGYTF | TGTGCCAGCAGAAAACAGGGGGAGGGTGGCTACACCTTC | TRBJ1-2 | TRBD1 | TRBV12-3/TRBV12-4 | .
CAEAGGPSRDTQYF | TGTGCCGAAGCGGGGGGGCCAAGCAGAGATACGCAGTATTTT | TRBJ2-3 | TRBD2 | TRBV2 | .
CASSTSGTGVTNQPQHF | TGTGCCAGTAGTACCTCGGGGACAGGGGTGACCAATCAGCCCCAGCATTTT | TRBJ1-5 | TRBD1 | TRBV19 | once
CASGGTGEDYGYTF | TGTGCCAGCGGGGGGACAGGGGAGGACTATGGCTACACCTTC | TRBJ1-2 | TRBD1 | TRBV27 | .
CASSERGASFNSPLHF | TGTGCCAGCAGTGAACGTGGGGCGAGCTTCAATTCACCCCTCCACTTT | TRBJ1-6 | . | TRBV25-1 | .
CAWSVGDGARDTQYF | TGTGCCTGGAGTGTGGGCGATGGGGCCAGGGATACGCAGTATTTT | TRBJ2-3 | . | TRBV30 | .
CASRADGLTNEKLFF | TGTGCCAGCAGAGCGGACGGACTAACTAATGAAAAACTGTTTTTT | TRBJ1-4 | . | TRBV7-2 | .
CASSVQQGHSPLHF | TGTGCCAGCAGTGTTCAACAGGGGCATTCACCCCTCCACTTT | TRBJ1-6 | TRBD1 | TRBV27 | .
CAWREDIYGYTF | TGTGCCTGGAGAGAGGACATCTACGGCTACACCTTC | TRBJ1-2 | . | TRBV30 | .
CASSPPSGHEAFF | TGTGCCAGCTCACCACCGTCAGGGCATGAAGCTTTCTTT | TRBJ1-1 | . | TRBV18 | once
CASSPITGGSTEAFF | TGTGCCAGCAGCCCGATTACAGGGGGGAGCACTGAAGCTTTCTTT | TRBJ1-1 | TRBD1 | TRBV5-6 | .
CASSFPGQGPLAKNIQYF | TGTGCCAGCAGCTTTCCGGGACAGGGACCACTAGCCAAAAACATTCAGTACTTC | TRBJ2-4 | TRBD1 | TRBV11-3 | .
CASSDSMNTEAFF | TGTGCCAGCAGTGATTCCATGAACACTGAAGCTTTCTTT | TRBJ1-1 | . | TRBV6-1 | .
CASSSGQINSPLHF | TGTGCCAGCAGCTCTGGACAGATCAATTCACCCCTCCACTTT | TRBJ1-6 | . | TRBV5-6 | .
CASRGGPNEKLFF | TGTGCCAGCAGAGGGGGTCCAAATGAAAAACTGTTTTTT | TRBJ1-4 | . | TRBV2 | .
CAWSVDSGAADTQYF | TGTGCCTGGAGTGTAGACTCCGGTGCGGCAGATACGCAGTATTTT | TRBJ2-3 | . | TRBV30 | .
CASSPGTYNEQFF | TGTGCCAGCAGCCCGGGGACCTACAATGAGCAGTTCTTC | TRBJ2-1 | . | TRBV7-9 | .
CASRFQGPGQPQHF | TGTGCCAGCAGATTCCAAGGGCCGGGACAGCCCCAGCATTTT | TRBJ1-5 | . | TRBV2 | .
CASRTGNTIYF | TGTGCCAGTAGGACAGGAAACACCATATATTTT | TRBJ1-3 | . | TRBV19 | .
CASSWDRRARVGGYTF | TGTGCCAGCAGTTGGGATCGCAGGGCTCGGGTCGGTGGCTACACCTTC | TRBJ1-2 | . | TRBV6-2/TRBV6-3 | .
CATAVGLGEKLFF | TGTGCCACCGCGGTGGGGCTCGGGGAAAAACTGTTTTTT | TRBJ1-4 | . | TRBV19 | .
CASSTGGNSPLHF | TGTGCCAGCAGCACAGGGGGCAATTCACCCCTCCACTTT | TRBJ1-6 | TRBD1 | TRBV6-5 | .
CASTWGVTNTEAFF | TGTGCCAGTACCTGGGGGGTGACGAACACTGAAGCTTTCTTT | TRBJ1-1 | . | TRBV19 | .
CASRGQGSYEQYF | TGTGCCTCCCGAGGACAGGGCTCCTACGAGCAGTACTTC | TRBJ2-7 | TRBD1 | TRBV10-3 | once
CASSGLPNTGELFF | TGCGCCAGCTCGGGACTACCGAACACCGGGGAGCTGTTTTTT | TRBJ2-2 | TRBD2 | TRBV10-1 | .
CASSRGTGTYSPLHF | TGTGCCAGCAGCCGAGGGACCGGGACATACTCACCCCTCCACTTT | TRBJ1-6 | . | TRBV14 | .
CASSLGSTGNQPQHF | TGTGCCAGCAGCTTGGGTTCGACAGGGAATCAGCCCCAGCATTTT | TRBJ1-5 | TRBD1 | TRBV5-5 | few